One sample yielded the 26 T cell receptor beta chains listed below, sequenced in a study of CD8+CD57+ T cells in acquired aplastic anemia. Genomic DNA, the template, was used for profiling of the TCR beta VDJ and CDR3. MiXCR, applied by TCRdb to the reads, yields one record per CDR3 protein. The sample has about 190,000 distinct CDR3 sequences, roughly half seen once. Sequencing was carried out using sorted CD4+, CD8+, or CD8+CD57+ T cells (not recorded which) from PBMCs. The receptor source for this set is a human donor in good health, serving as a control.

The chain couples TRBV24-1 to TRBJ2-1, with a possible D match to TRBD2 (5 bases). CDR3 length: 15 residues. The V end was cut by 3 bases, the J end by 9 bases, with 17 bases between. The germline gives CDR1 KGHDR, CDR2 SFDVKD. CDR3 region: CATSDQLATVGEQFF. The CDR3 DNA follows: TGTGCCACCAGTGATCAGCTAGCCACGGTCGGTGAGCAGTTCTTC.

This clonotype occurred many times. The V and J genes are TRBV20-1 and TRBJ2-7; 10 bases align to TRBD1. Germline V gene lookup returns CDR1 DFQATT and CDR2 SNEGSKA (reference sequence). This CDR3 comprises 17 residues. The ends lost 5 bases at V and 0 bases at J; junction bases unmatched: 13. The CDR3 spells CSAYTGTGALVSYEQYF. CDR3 DNA: TGCAGTGCTTATACCGGGACAGGGGCTCTTGTCTCCTACGAGCAGTACTTC.

To note about this clonotype: This may come from a read error, since a much larger clone is one base off. The V call is TRBV3-1, the J call TRBJ1-4; D is undetermined. CDR1 is LGHDT and CDR2 is YNNKEL in the germline V gene (reference sequence). The CDR3 extends over 15 amino acids. CDR3 protein: CASRRHGGEDEKLLF. Written as DNA, the CDR3 is TGTGCCAGCAGGCGACACGGTGGGGAGGATGAAAAACTGCTTTTT. The variable domain in full, completed from reference TRBV3-1 and TRBJ1-4, reads DTAVSQTPKYLVTQMGNDKSIKCEQNLGHDTMYWYKQDSKKFLKIMFSYNNKELIINETVPNRFSPKSPDKAHLNLHINSLELGDSAVYFCASRRHGGEDEKLLFGSGTQLSVL.

This clonotype was counted a single time. The chain employs TRBV7-9 and TRBJ2-5, with D maybe TRBD2 (6 bases). The CDR3 contains 14 residues. V lost 2 bases and J 3 bases, leaving 10 bases between the germline ends. CDR1 is SEHNR, CDR2 FQNEAQ, per germline (reference sequence). In DNA form, the CDR3 reads TGTGCCAGCAGCTTACGCGGGGTTGAAGAGACCCAGTACTTC. Translated: CASSLRGVEETQYF.

The V gene is TRBV25-1, the J gene TRBJ2-6; TRBD1 is a possible D gene (5 bases). CDR1 and CDR2 from the germline V gene are MGHDK and SYGVNS. CDR3 length: 16 residues. The germline V and J ends were trimmed by 2 bases and 0 bases, with 8 bases remaining between them. CDR3: CASSEDRLSGANVLTF. The CDR3 coding sequence is TGTGCCAGCAGTGAAGACAGACTCTCTGGGGCCAACGTCCTGACTTTC.

The chain recombines TRBV6-5 with TRBJ1-3; 12 nucleotides agree with TRBD1. The CDR3 spans 17 residues. The V gene's germline CDR1 is MNHEY and CDR2 SVGAGI. The J segment lost 8 bases and the V segment lost 4 bases, leaving 12 bases of the junction unmatched. The CDR3 region has the DNA TGTGCCAGCAGTTCCCCGGGACAGGGGGCTCCGGGCTACACCATATATTTT. Amino acids: CASSSPGQGAPGYTIYF.

For the CDR3, the DNA is TGCAGTGCTAGTCAAGGCGGGGCTGGCTACACCTTC. This gives the protein CSASQGGAGYTF. J is TRBJ1-2 and V is TRBV20-1, with D possibly TRBD1 on 5 matching bases. V dropped 3 bases and J dropped 7 bases, with 12 bases sitting between them. CDR1 is DFQATT and CDR2 is SNEGSKA in the germline V gene (reference sequence). This CDR3 comprises 12 residues.

The chain is built from TRBV25-1 and TRBJ2-2; tentative D call: TRBD2 (6 bases). V shed 1 base and J shed 3 bases, with 12 bases lying between them. Per germline, CDR1 MGHDK and CDR2 SYGVNS. This CDR3 spans 16 amino acids. This CDR3 is CASSEFQGGDTGELFF. In DNA, the CDR3 is TGTGCCAGCAGTGAATTCCAGGGCGGGGACACCGGGGAGCTGTTTTTT.

The chain carries TRBV20-1 and TRBJ1-6; D not certain. This CDR3 is built from 16 residues. The germline V and J ends were trimmed by 3 bases and 5 bases, with 17 bases remaining between them. The germline V gene has CDR1 DFQATT and CDR2 SNEGSKA (reference sequence). The CDR3: CSARIPTDGDNSPLHF. CDR3 in DNA: TGCAGTGCTAGGATCCCCACGGACGGTGATAATTCACCCCTCCACTTT.

The chain uses TRBV15 and TRBJ1-6; tentatively, D is TRBD1 (5 bases). The V end was cut by 5 bases, the J end by 11 bases, with 22 bases between. This CDR3 has 16 residues. Germline values: CDR1 LNHNV, CDR2 YYDKDF (reference sequence). Here the CDR3 DNA reads TGTGCCACCAGCCAAGGGGAAGCACTCACGGGGACACCCCTCCACTTT. It encodes CATSQGEALTGTPLHF.

V is TRBV2 and J is TRBJ2-6; D gene uncertain. The germline V gene has CDR1 SNHLY and CDR2 FYNNEI. The V end lost 7 bases, the J end lost 2 bases, and 3 bases lay between the germline ends. This CDR3 is 12 amino acids long. The CDR3 DNA follows: TGTGCCAGCACCGCTGGGGCCAACGTCCTGACTTTC. Protein sequence: CASTAGANVLTF.

V gene TRBV4-2 combines with J gene TRBJ1-2; D is unresolved. Germline V gene lookup returns CDR1 LGHNA and CDR2 YNFKEQ. The CDR3 has 16 amino acids. V gave up 4 bases and J gave up 8 bases, with 23 bases separating them. DNA of the CDR3: TGTGCCAGCAGCCGAGATTGGCAGGCATCACTCTACGGCTACACCTTC. Protein: CASSRDWQASLYGYTF.

This clonotype was observed many times. The chain combines TRBV7-8 with TRBJ2-1; 8 bases agree with TRBD1. J gave up 5 bases and V 5 bases, and 5 bases lay outside the gene matches. The CDR3 is 14 residues long. Germline values: CDR1 SGHVS, CDR2 FQNEAQ. The CDR3 nucleotides are TGTGCCAGCAGCGATATGACAGGGGACAATGAGCAGTTCTTC. It codes for CASSDMTGDNEQFF.

This clonotype has a count of ten or more. This sequence joins TRBV7-2 and TRBJ2-1, with TRBD2 as a possible D gene (7 bases). The CDR3 covers 15 residues. The germline gives CDR1 SGHTA, CDR2 FQGNSA. Trimming cost V 0 bases and J 3 bases, with 9 bases left between them. The CDR3 DNA is TGTGCCAGCAGCTTAGCTAGGGGGGGCTACAATGAGCAGTTCTTC. As protein: CASSLARGGYNEQFF.

The rearrangement joins TRBV20-1 to TRBJ2-3; 9 bases align to TRBD2. The trim removed 0 bases at V and 6 bases at J, leaving 10 bases unmatched. This CDR3 is 16 amino acids long. CDR1 is DFQATT and CDR2 is SNEGSKA in the germline V gene (reference sequence). The CDR3 DNA reads as TGCAGTGCTAGAGACGAGCGGGGGGTTCTGGGTGATACGCAGTATTTT. Encoded protein: CSARDERGVLGDTQYF.

The V and J genes are TRBV7-3 and TRBJ2-5, with 12 bases lining up with TRBD2. The CDR3 totals 15 residues. Germline trimming cut 5 bases from V and 5 bases from J; bases unmatched to any gene: 6. Germline CDR1 SGHTA, CDR2 FQGTGA. The CDR3 region has the DNA TGTGCCAGCAGCCCTAGCGGGGGGGAGACTGAGACCCAGTACTTC. Amino acid sequence: CASSPSGGETETQYF.

Comments on this clonotype: No conserved phenylalanine or tryptophan is present at the end of the CDR3, so a read error is the likely explanation. This chain's CDR3 is CASRQDTEAFL. CDR3 in DNA: TGCGCTAGCCGACAAGACACTGAAGCTTTCCTT. This chain links TRBV10-2 with TRBJ1-1; D not certain. Germline CDR1 is WSHSY and CDR2 is SAAADI. The CDR3 loop spans 11 amino acids.

V gene TRBV7-2 combines with J gene TRBJ1-2; 7 bases are shared with TRBD1. Trimming at V came to 3 bases and at J to 1 base, leaving 5 bases not matched to a gene. Germline CDR1 is SGHTA and CDR2 is FQGNSA. This CDR3 has 15 amino acids. The CDR3 bases are TGTGCCAGCAGCTTCTTTTGGGACAGTAACTATGGCTACACCTTC. Encoded protein: CASSFFWDSNYGYTF. The full variable domain, its missing parts supplied by reference TRBV7-2 and TRBJ1-2, is GAGVSQSPSNKVTEKGKDVELRCDPISGHTALYWYRQSLGQGLEFLIYFQGNSAPDKSGLPSDRFSAERTGGSVSTLTIQRTQQEDSAVYLCASSFFWDSNYGYTFGSGTRLTVV.

The chain couples TRBV10-3 to TRBJ1-2, with D possibly being TRBD1 (6 bases). Germline loops: CDR1 ENHRY, CDR2 SYGVKD. This CDR3 contains 14 residues. Trimming shortened V by 5 bases and J by 12 bases, and 22 bases separated the two germline ends. CDR3 amino acids: CAISQPGHRSGNTF. CDR3 nucleotide sequence: TGTGCCATCAGTCAGCCGGGACATCGGTCTGGAAACACCTTC.

This sequence joins TRBV20-1 and TRBJ2-5; 14 positions match TRBD2. With V trimmed by 6 bases and J by 5 bases, 8 bases remained unmatched. The CDR3 runs to 15 residues. Germline V CDR1 and CDR2: DFQATT, SNEGSKA (reference sequence). Written as DNA, the CDR3 is TGCAGTGCATTCGGACTAGCGGGGGGAGTGGAGACCCAGTACTTC. Amino acid sequence: CSAFGLAGGVETQYF.

The chain uses TRBV19 and TRBJ1-2; D gene unclear. Deletions cut 5 bases from V and 2 bases from J, with 9 bases between. The CDR3 is 13 amino acids. CDR1 is LNHDA and CDR2 is SQIVND in the germline V gene (reference sequence). CDR3: CASSLSSNYGYTF. CDR3 DNA: TGTGCCAGTAGTCTCTCTTCCAACTATGGCTACACCTTC.

V is TRBV20-1 and J is TRBJ1-1, with D possibly matching TRBD1 (5 bases). The germline V and J ends were trimmed by 2 bases and 10 bases, with 26 bases remaining between them. CDR1 is DFQATT, CDR2 SNEGSKA, per germline (reference sequence). The CDR3 is 16 amino acids. Here the CDR3 reads CSARPQPSGDTQGAFF. DNA for the CDR3: TGCAGTGCTAGACCCCAGCCGTCCGGGGATACGCAGGGAGCTTTCTTT.

A single count supports this clonotype. J is TRBJ1-5 and V is TRBV10-3, with TRBD1 as a possible D gene (5 bases). Germline V gene sequence: CDR1 ENHRY, CDR2 SYGVKD. The V and J ends lost 11 bases and 2 bases respectively, with 13 bases between them. The CDR3 consists of 13 residues. The CDR3 spells CASRGGGNQPQHF. DNA for the CDR3: TGTGCCTCGCGGGGAGGGGGCAATCAGCCCCAGCATTTT.

The gene calls are TRBV9 and TRBJ1-1; unclear D gene. V was clipped by 0 bases and J by 3 bases, with 6 bases between them. The CDR3 spans 13 residues. CDR1 is SGDLS, CDR2 YYNGEE, per germline. CDR3: CASSVGGDTEAFF. CDR3 DNA: TGTGCCAGCAGCGTAGGCGGGGACACTGAAGCTTTCTTT. Looking up the rest from reference TRBV9 and TRBJ1-1 gives the full variable domain: DSGVTQTPKHLITATGQRVTLRCSPRSGDLSVYWYQQSLDQGLQFLIQYYNGEERAKGNILERFSAQQFPDLHSELNLSSLELGDSALYFCASSVGGDTEAFFGQGTRLTVV.

There are many counts of this clonotype. V is TRBV19 and J is TRBJ2-2, with D perhaps matching TRBD2 (6 bases). The CDR3 is made up of 17 amino acids. Deletions cut 3 bases from V and 0 bases from J, with 14 bases between. Per the germline V gene, CDR1 is LNHDA and CDR2 is SQIVND (reference sequence). The CDR3: CASSIGAGGANTGELFF. The CDR3 coding sequence is TGTGCCAGTAGTATTGGGGCCGGGGGTGCGAACACCGGGGAGCTGTTTTTT.

V is TRBV2 and J is TRBJ2-1; tentatively, D is TRBD1 (8 bases). The V and J ends lost 6 bases and 8 bases respectively, with 17 bases between them. The CDR3 totals 14 residues. Germline CDR1 SNHLY, CDR2 FYNNEI. The CDR3, as DNA: TGTGCCAGCAGGGGGGGGACAGGTATGGATGAGCAGTTCTTC. Its protein product is CASRGGTGMDEQFF. Full variable domain (outside the CDR3, taken from reference TRBV2 and TRBJ2-1): EPEVTQTPSHQVTQMGQEVILRCVPISNHLYFYWYRQILGQKVEFLVSFYNNEISEKSEIFDDQFSVERPDGSNFTLKIRSTKLEDSAMYFCASRGGTGMDEQFFGPGTRLTVL.